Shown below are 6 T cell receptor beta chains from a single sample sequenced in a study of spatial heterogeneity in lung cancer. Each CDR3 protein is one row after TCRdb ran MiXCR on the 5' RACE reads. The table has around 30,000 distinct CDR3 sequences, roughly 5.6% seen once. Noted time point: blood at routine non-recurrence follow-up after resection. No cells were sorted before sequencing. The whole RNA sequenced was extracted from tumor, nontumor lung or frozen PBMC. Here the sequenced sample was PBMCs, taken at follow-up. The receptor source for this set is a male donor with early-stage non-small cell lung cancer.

CDR3 protein: CASSSTGGETQYF. The CDR3 bases are TGTGCCAGCAGCTCGACAGGGGGAGAGACCCAGTACTTC. The chain recombines TRBV7-8 with TRBJ2-5; 9 nucleotides match TRBD1. CDR1 is SGHVS, CDR2 FQNEAQ, per germline. Trimming cost V 4 bases and J 4 bases; bases outside gene matches: 1. The CDR3 covers 13 residues.

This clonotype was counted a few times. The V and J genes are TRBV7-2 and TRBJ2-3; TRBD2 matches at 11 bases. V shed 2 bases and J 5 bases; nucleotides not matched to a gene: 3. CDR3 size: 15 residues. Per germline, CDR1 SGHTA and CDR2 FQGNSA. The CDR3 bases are TGTGCCAGCAGCTTAACTAGCGGGGGTGTAGATACGCAGTATTTT. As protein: CASSLTSGGVDTQYF. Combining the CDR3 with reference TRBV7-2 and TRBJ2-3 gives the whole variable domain GAGVSQSPSNKVTEKGKDVELRCDPISGHTALYWYRQSLGQGLEFLIYFQGNSAPDKSGLPSDRFSAERTGGSVSTLTIQRTQQEDSAVYLCASSLTSGGVDTQYFGPGTRLTVL.

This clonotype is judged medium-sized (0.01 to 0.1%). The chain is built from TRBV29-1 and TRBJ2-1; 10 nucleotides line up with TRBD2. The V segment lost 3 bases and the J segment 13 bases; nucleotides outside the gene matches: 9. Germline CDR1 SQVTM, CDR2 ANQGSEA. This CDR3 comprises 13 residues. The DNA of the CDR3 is TGCAGCGTTGAGCCCCTAGCGGGAGAGTCCCAGTTCTTC. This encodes CSVEPLAGESQFF.

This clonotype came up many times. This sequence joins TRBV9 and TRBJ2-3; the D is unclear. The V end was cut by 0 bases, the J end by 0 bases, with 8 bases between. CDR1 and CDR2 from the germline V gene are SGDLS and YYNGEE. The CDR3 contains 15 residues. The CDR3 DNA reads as TGTGCCAGCAGCGTAGGTCAGCCTAGCACAGATACGCAGTATTTT. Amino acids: CASSVGQPSTDTQYF.

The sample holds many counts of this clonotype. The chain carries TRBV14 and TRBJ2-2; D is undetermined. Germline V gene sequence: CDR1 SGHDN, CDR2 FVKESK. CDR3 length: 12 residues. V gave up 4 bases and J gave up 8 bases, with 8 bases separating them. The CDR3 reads CASSRLQGELFF. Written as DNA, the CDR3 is TGTGCCAGCAGCCGTCTACAAGGGGAGCTGTTTTTT.

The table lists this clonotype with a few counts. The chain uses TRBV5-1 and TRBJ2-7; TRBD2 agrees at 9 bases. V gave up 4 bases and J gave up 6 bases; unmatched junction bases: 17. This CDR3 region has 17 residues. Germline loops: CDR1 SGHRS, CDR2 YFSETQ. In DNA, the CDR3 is TGCGCCAGCAGCGCCCCGGAGCGAGCGGGGGGTAACTCCGAGCAGTACTTC. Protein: CASSAPERAGGNSEQYF.